What follows are 28 T cell receptor beta chains derived from one specimen sequenced in a study of technical replicates of blood from several donors (dated by TCRdb to about 2017). The library was built by means of the immunoSEQ multiplex PCR assay. In TCRdb, the immuneACCESS table is reduced to in-frame sequences with V and J assigned. These tables do not hold every clone; where another copy was compared, an unresolved V gene accounts for under half, and the others remain unexplained. The sample table holds around 76,000 clones, of which roughly 92% were seen once. 0.4% to 0.5% of the sample lies in the top ten. Input material: T cells isolated from PBMCs. The receptors were sampled from a human donor in good health.

V is TRBV28 and J is TRBJ2-2; weak D call: TRBD1 (6 bases). Deletions cut 5 bases from V and 5 bases from J, with 15 bases between. CDR3 length: 15 residues. CDR1 is MDHEN, CDR2 SYDVKM, per germline. CDR3 sequence (DNA): TGTGCCAGCAGTCTACCGGACAGCCGGACCGGGGAGCTGTTTTTT. Translating gives CASSLPDSRTGELFF. Full variable domain (outside the CDR3, taken from reference TRBV28 and TRBJ2-2): DVKVTQSSRYLVKRTGEKVFLECVQDMDHENMFWYRQDPGLGLRLIYFSYDVKMKEKGDIPEGYSVSREKKERFSLILESASTNQTSMYLCASSLPDSRTGELFFGEGSRLTVL.

CDR3 sequence reads: CASSSDSPGQRYNEQFF. DNA for the CDR3: TGTGCCAGCAGCTCGGATTCCCCGGGACAGAGATACAATGAGCAGTTCTTC. The chain employs TRBV5-6 and TRBJ2-1; TRBD1 matches at 7 bases. Per the germline V gene, CDR1 is SGHDT and CDR2 is YYEEEE. Trimming cost V 3 bases and J 4 bases; bases outside gene matches: 13. There are 17 residues in the CDR3. The full variable domain, with the rest looked up from reference TRBV5-6 and TRBJ2-1, is DAGVTQSPTHLIKTRGQQVTLRCSPKSGHDTVSWYQQALGQGPQFIFQYYEEEERQRGNFPDRFSGHQFPNYSSELNVNALLLGDSALYLCASSSDSPGQRYNEQFFGPGTRLTVL.

The genes are TRBV7-6 and TRBJ1-2; no clear D. Germline-derived CDR1 and CDR2 are SGHVS and FNYEAQ. The CDR3 loop spans 12 amino acids. V lost 5 bases, J lost 1 base, and 5 bases lay in between. CDR3 bases: TGTGCCAGCAGCCCCCTTAACTATGGCTACACCTTC. This translates into CASSPLNYGYTF.

This chain connects TRBV4-3 to TRBJ1-5; perhaps TRBD1 as D (6 bases). Germline V lookup: CDR1 LGHNA, CDR2 YSLEER. CDR3 length: 15 residues. V lost 1 base, J lost 2 bases, and 9 bases lay in between. The CDR3 protein is CASSQVPGGNQPQHF. In DNA, the CDR3 is TGCGCCAGCAGCCAAGTCCCAGGGGGCAATCAGCCCCAGCATTTT.

V gene TRBV7-9 combines with J gene TRBJ1-5; D uncertain. The CDR3 is made up of 14 amino acids. Germline assignment: CDR1 SEHNR and CDR2 FQNEAQ (reference sequence). V lost 2 bases, J lost 4 bases, and 9 bases lay in between. The CDR3 DNA reads TGTGCCAGCAGCTTATCGATAGCAAATCAGCCCCAGCATTTT. This sequence encodes CASSLSIANQPQHF.

This chain links TRBV13 with TRBJ2-7, with D perhaps matching TRBD2 (6 bases). Trimming stripped 6 bases from V and 2 bases from J, with 14 bases between. CDR3 length: 14 amino acids. Germline CDR1 PRHDT, CDR2 FYEKMQ (reference sequence). CDR3 coding DNA: TGTGCCAGCAGTCCCCGGGACTCTCCCTACGAGCAGTACTTC. Encoded protein: CASSPRDSPYEQYF.

The chain links TRBV18 to TRBJ2-1, with TRBD2 matching 8 bases. The germline V gene encodes CDR1 KGHSH and CDR2 LQKENI. CDR3 length: 14 amino acids. The V and J ends lost 1 base and 9 bases, in that order; junction bases with no gene match: 5. As DNA, the CDR3 is TGTGCCAGCTCACCACAGAGCGGGAGTGGTGAGCAGTTCTTC. Amino acids: CASSPQSGSGEQFF. The whole variable domain, filled in from reference TRBV18 and TRBJ2-1, reads NAGVMQNPRHLVRRRGQEARLRCSPMKGHSHVYWYRQLPEEGLKFMVYLQKENIIDESGMPKERFSAEFPKEGPSILRIQQVVRGDSAAYFCASSPQSGSGEQFFGPGTRLTVL.

The sample holds one count of this clone. The chain joins TRBV6-5 to TRBJ2-7; possible D gene TRBD1, 7 bases. V gave up 5 bases and J gave up 3 bases, with 17 bases separating them. This CDR3 has 15 residues. In germline, CDR1 is MNHEY, CDR2 SVGAGI. CDR3 coding DNA: TGTGCCAGCAGTCAGCAGGGGGGATTTATCTACGAGCAGTACTTC. Translated: CASSQQGGFIYEQYF.

The rearrangement joins TRBV29-1 to TRBJ2-1; TRBD1 aligns across 8 bases. The V and J ends lost 5 bases and 5 bases, in that order; junction bases with no gene match: 8. Germline V lookup: CDR1 SQVTM, CDR2 ANQGSEA. The CDR3 extends over 14 amino acids. The CDR3 sequence: CSVRSGTGNNEQFF. Written as DNA, the CDR3 is TGCAGCGTTAGGTCCGGGACAGGTAACAATGAGCAGTTCTTC.

The rearrangement uses TRBV9 and TRBJ2-3; D call uncertain. Trimming pared 1 base from V and 1 base from J, leaving 13 bases between. This CDR3 spans 16 amino acids. Germline-derived CDR1 and CDR2 are SGDLS and YYNGEE. This CDR3 is CASSVTGLSGTDTQYF. Here the CDR3 DNA reads TGTGCCAGCAGCGTAACCGGTCTCTCGGGCACAGATACGCAGTATTTT.

The V gene is TRBV27, the J gene TRBJ2-7, with a tentative D call TRBD1 (5 bases). This CDR3 is built from 14 residues. Germline values: CDR1 MNHEY, CDR2 SMNVEV (reference sequence). Trimming shortened V by 10 bases and J by 4 bases, and 20 bases separated the two germline ends. The CDR3 sequence: CATSFRRRDYEQYF. The CDR3 DNA is TGTGCCACCTCTTTTAGACGCAGGGATTACGAGCAGTACTTC.

This sequence joins TRBV29-1 and TRBJ1-2; a possible D gene is TRBD1 (6 bases). This CDR3 contains 13 residues. From germline, CDR1 is SQVTM and CDR2 ANQGSEA. Trimming left V 8 bases short and J 6 bases short, with 19 bases between. Here the CDR3 reads CSLFRDTINGYTF. In DNA, the CDR3 is TGCAGCCTATTTAGGGACACGATAAATGGCTACACCTTC.

The rearrangement links TRBV19 to TRBJ1-2; TRBD1 aligns across 7 bases. The V and J ends lost 7 bases and 2 bases, in that order; junction bases with no gene match: 7. The CDR3 is made up of 14 amino acids. Looked up from germline, CDR1 is LNHDA and CDR2 is SQIVND (reference sequence). The CDR3 DNA sequence: TGTGCCAGTACCTGGGACAGTCTGAACTATGGCTACACCTTC. Encoded protein: CASTWDSLNYGYTF.

This chain connects TRBV6-5 to TRBJ1-1, with D perhaps matching TRBD1 (5 bases). Germline lookup yields CDR1 MNHEY and CDR2 SVGAGI. The CDR3 has 14 residues. Trimming took 10 bases from V and 4 from J, leaving 19 bases between them. The CDR3 loop reads CATGMGGGSTEAFF. CDR3 sequence (DNA): TGTGCCACTGGAATGGGGGGGGGTAGCACTGAAGCTTTCTTT.

This chain joins TRBV6-5 and TRBJ2-2; 9 bases align to TRBD2. Trimming cost V 8 bases and J 3 bases; bases outside gene matches: 7. Germline V gene sequence: CDR1 MNHEY, CDR2 SVGAGI. There are 15 residues in the CDR3. This CDR3 is CASGSGRTDTGELFF. The DNA for the CDR3 is TGTGCCAGCGGCAGCGGGAGGACGGACACCGGGGAGCTGTTTTTT.

This chain links TRBV4-1 with TRBJ2-7, with D possibly being TRBD2 (6 bases). Trimming cost V 1 base and J 0 bases, with 19 bases left between them. This CDR3 has 18 amino acids. Germline CDR1 is MGHRA and CDR2 is YSYEKL. This chain's CDR3 is CASSQGLIGGVLSYEQYF. The CDR3 DNA reads as TGCGCCAGCAGCCAAGGTTTGATAGGCGGGGTCCTCTCCTACGAGCAGTACTTC.

The chain uses TRBV9 and TRBJ1-1, with 7 bases matching TRBD1. The ends lost 4 bases at V and 2 bases at J; junction bases unmatched: 20. The CDR3 consists of 19 residues. Per the germline V gene, CDR1 is SGDLS and CDR2 is YYNGEE. The CDR3 bases are TGTGCCAGCAGCCTATCTCAAAATACAGGGAAAGGGGGCAACACTGAAGCTTTCTTT. Translated: CASSLSQNTGKGGNTEAFF.

The CDR3 here is CASSVDAGEQFF. CDR3 in DNA: TGTGCCAGCAGCGTAGATGCGGGGGAGCAGTTCTTC. The genes are TRBV9 and TRBJ2-1, with D possibly being TRBD2 (6 bases). V lost 0 bases and J lost 10, with 8 bases in between. Germline V gene data show CDR1 as SGDLS and CDR2 as YYNGEE. The CDR3 runs to 12 residues.

The chain uses TRBV13 and TRBJ1-1; possibly TRBD1 for D (6 bases). The CDR3 totals 14 residues. Trimming took off 4 bases at V and 2 bases at J, with 11 bases between the two ends. Germline V gene sequence: CDR1 PRHDT, CDR2 FYEKMQ (reference sequence). This chain's CDR3 is CASSSGQANTEAFF. DNA of the CDR3: TGTGCCAGCAGCTCGGGACAAGCCAACACTGAAGCTTTCTTT.

The CDR3 DNA is TGCGCCAGCAGCTTCAGGACAGGGTCCTACGAGCAGTACTTC. It yields the protein CASSFRTGSYEQYF. V usage is TRBV5-1 and J usage is TRBJ2-7; 8 bases fit TRBD1. V was clipped by 2 bases and J by 1 base; unmatched bases: 2. The CDR3 sequence is 14 residues long. CDR1 is SGHRS and CDR2 is YFSETQ in the germline V gene.

The V gene is TRBV10-1, the J gene TRBJ2-5, with TRBD2 matching 14 bases. The CDR3 is made up of 16 amino acids. The V and J ends lost 0 bases and 4 bases, in that order; junction bases with no gene match: 1. Germline-derived CDR1 and CDR2 are WNHNN and SYGVQD (reference sequence). DNA of the CDR3: TGCGCCAGCAGTGAGTCGACTAGCGGGAGGGGAGAGACCCAGTACTTC. This codes for CASSESTSGRGETQYF.

In DNA, the CDR3 is TGTGCCAGAAGCCAGGCTTTCTACGAGCAGTACTTC. This sequence encodes CARSQAFYEQYF. The V and J genes are TRBV5-3 and TRBJ2-7; D gene ambiguous. TRBV5-3 is designated an ORF whose function remains uncertain. The CDR3 covers 12 residues. Trimming stripped 4 bases from V and 3 bases from J, with 8 bases between.

This chain uses TRBV19 with TRBJ2-5; TRBD1 matches 7 bases. The ends lost 5 bases at V and 1 base at J; junction bases unmatched: 7. Germline V gene sequence: CDR1 LNHDA, CDR2 SQIVND (reference sequence). There are 15 residues in the CDR3. The CDR3 loop reads CASSVDRDSQETQYF. The CDR3 DNA reads as TGTGCCAGTAGTGTCGACCGGGACAGCCAAGAGACCCAGTACTTC.

The rearrangement links TRBV11-2 to TRBJ2-7, with D tentatively TRBD1 (5 bases). Germline V gene data show CDR1 as SGHAT and CDR2 as FQNNGV. This CDR3 region has 15 residues. Trimming took off 5 bases at V and 6 bases at J, with 20 bases between the two ends. CDR3 sequence: CASSVLGQRSSEQYF. The CDR3 DNA reads as TGTGCCAGCAGCGTCTTGGGGCAAAGAAGTTCCGAGCAGTACTTC.

The chain has TRBV28 and TRBJ2-7; 9 bases line up with TRBD2. The CDR3 is 16 amino acids. V was clipped by 2 bases and J by 3 bases; unmatched bases: 8. Germline CDR1 is MDHEN and CDR2 is SYDVKM. The CDR3 loop is CASSLKLAGGGYEQYF. In DNA, the CDR3 is TGTGCCAGCAGTTTAAAGTTGGCGGGAGGGGGCTACGAGCAGTACTTC.

This clone was picked up a small number of times. The chain has TRBV30 and TRBJ1-1; possible D gene TRBD1, 5 bases. Germline values: CDR1 GTSNPN, CDR2 SVGIG (reference sequence). CDR3 length: 14 residues. Deletions cut 0 bases from V and 10 bases from J, with 18 bases between. In DNA, the CDR3 is TGTGCCTGGAGTGTACCCAGGGTCCAGCATGCAGCTTTCTTT. Encoded protein: CAWSVPRVQHAAFF.

In nucleotides, the CDR3 is TGTGCCAGCAGCTTACTCTTCCTCAGCAAAGCGGAGTCCTACGAGCAGTACTTC. It specifies CASSLLFLSKAESYEQYF. The chain carries TRBV12-1 and TRBJ2-7; TRBD2 was called by the table and not checked on the DNA. TRBV12-1 constitutes a pseudogene. This CDR3 contains 18 residues.

The chain combines TRBV30 with TRBJ1-1, with D unclear. The V and J ends lost 0 bases and 9 bases respectively, with 11 bases between them. The CDR3 totals 12 residues. CDR1 is GTSNPN, CDR2 SVGIG, per germline (reference sequence). This CDR3 reads CAWSVQNLKAFF. The CDR3 bases are TGTGCCTGGAGTGTACAGAACCTAAAAGCTTTCTTT.